The next 12 T cell receptor beta chains were all read from a single sample in a study of liver allograft versus peripheral blood T cells. The overall study: Within transplanted livers, the T cell receptor repertoires were examined and compared against the repertoires present in the peripheral blood of liver transplant recipients.

Using its own MiXCR run on the reads, TCRdb lists one record per CDR3 protein. The sample carries fewer than 13,000 distinct CDR3 sequences, roughly 18% recorded once. These receptors originate from a human patient who had a liver transplant. The T cells may partly be graft donor cells.

By proportion, this clonotype is medium-sized. The J gene is TRBJ1-2, the V gene TRBV6-6, with no clear D. This CDR3 has 13 residues. Trimming removed 6 bases from V and 1 base from J, with 9 bases in between. CDR1 is MNHNY, CDR2 SVGAGI, per germline (reference sequence). The CDR3 reads CASSLDINYGYTF. The CDR3 nucleotides are TGTGCCAGCAGCCTTGACATTAACTATGGCTACACCTTC.

This clonotype has a handful of counts. The V and J genes are TRBV12-3 or TRBV12-4 and TRBJ1-5; the match to TRBD1 covers 7 bases. The J segment lost 4 bases and the V segment lost 3 bases, leaving 3 bases of the junction unmatched. The CDR3 has 14 amino acids. The CDR3, as DNA: TGTGCCAGCAGTTTTGGGGACAGAAATCAGCCCCAGCATTTT. As protein: CASSFGDRNQPQHF.

The rearrangement joins TRBV20-1 to TRBJ1-2, with 8 bases that match TRBD1. CDR3 length equals 13 residues. Germline V gene data show CDR1 as DFQATT and CDR2 as SNEGSKA (reference sequence). V dropped 6 bases and J dropped 0; count of bases not matched to a gene: 3. The CDR3 DNA reads as TGCAGTGCAACAGGGGGAACTAACTATGGCTACACCTTC. This gives the protein CSATGGTNYGYTF.

This clonotype was recorded at least ten times. The chain links TRBV6-1 to TRBJ2-1; tentatively, D is TRBD1 or TRBD2 (5 bases each). V lost 3 bases and J lost 7, with 25 bases in between. The germline V gene encodes CDR1 MNHNS and CDR2 SASEGT. The CDR3 has 18 residues. DNA for the CDR3: TGTGCCAGCAGTGAGGGGCGTGACAGAGTAGCATGGGGGAATGAGCAGTTCTTC. Its translation: CASSEGRDRVAWGNEQFF.

By sample fraction, this clonotype is medium-sized. The rearrangement joins TRBV10-3 to TRBJ1-2, with D possibly being TRBD1 (6 bases). This CDR3 has 14 amino acids. Germline V gene lookup returns CDR1 ENHRY and CDR2 SYGVKD. Trimming left V 2 bases short and J 0 bases short, with 7 bases between. In DNA, the CDR3 is TGTGCCATCAGTGAGGGACAGACTAACTATGGCTACACCTTC. It codes for CAISEGQTNYGYTF.

This clonotype was seen a few times. This chain uses TRBV19 with TRBJ1-5; D might be TRBD1 (5 bases). V gave up 6 bases and J gave up 4 bases, with 16 bases separating them. CDR3 length equals 15 residues. CDR1 and CDR2 from the germline V gene are LNHDA and SQIVND (reference sequence). The chain's CDR3 is CASRPVGGRNQPQHF. CDR3 DNA sequence: TGTGCCAGTAGGCCAGTTGGGGGAAGGAATCAGCCCCAGCATTTT.

This clonotype is medium-sized (0.01 to 0.1%). This chain connects TRBV18 to TRBJ1-1; TRBD1 might be the D (5 bases). The germline V gene encodes CDR1 KGHSH and CDR2 LQKENI. V was shortened by 7 bases and J by 5 bases, with 20 bases between the two germline ends. The CDR3 spans 15 residues. CDR3 coding DNA: TGTGCCAGCTTCTCTCAAAGAGGGGCGGGAACTGAAGCTTTCTTT. Its protein product is CASFSQRGAGTEAFF.

The CDR3 reads CASSLPPTGEKDSPLHF. Here the CDR3 DNA reads TGTGCCAGCAGTTTACCGCCGACAGGGGAAAAGGATTCACCCCTCCACTTT. The chain combines TRBV6-2 or TRBV6-3 with TRBJ1-6; 8 bases line up with TRBD1. There are 17 residues in the CDR3. The germline V gene encodes CDR1 MNHEY and CDR2 SVGEGT. The ends lost 4 bases at V and 8 bases at J; junction bases unmatched: 13.

Judged by abundance, this clonotype is medium-sized. The chain has TRBV6-5 and TRBJ2-7; no definite D call. Trimming pared 2 bases from V and 2 bases from J, leaving 4 bases between. This CDR3 has 12 residues. The germline V gene has CDR1 MNHEY and CDR2 SVGAGI. Here the CDR3 DNA reads TGTGCCAGCAGTTACGTAGCCTACGAGCAGTACTTC. Protein product: CASSYVAYEQYF.

Relative to its sample, this clonotype is medium-sized (0.01 to 0.1%). The chain carries TRBV18 and TRBJ1-1; maybe TRBD1 (5 bases). The V end was cut by 3 bases, the J end by 1 base, with 6 bases between. The CDR3 is 13 amino acids. CDR1 and CDR2 from the germline V gene are KGHSH and LQKENI. CDR3 amino acids: CASSPGGNTEAFF. The CDR3 DNA reads TGTGCCAGCTCACCTGGGGGGAACACTGAAGCTTTCTTT.

This clonotype is deemed medium-sized. The chain combines TRBV6-2 or TRBV6-3 with TRBJ1-2; 7 bases agree with TRBD1. Germline values: CDR1 MNHEY, CDR2 SVGEGT. V lost 6 bases to trimming and J lost 5 bases; unmatched junction nucleotides: 6. CDR3 size: 13 residues. CDR3 nucleotides: TGTGCCAGCAGGAGCCCAGGGGGATATGGCTACACCTTC. Translating it yields CASRSPGGYGYTF.

The chain is built from TRBV20-1 and TRBJ1-2, with 9 nucleotides matching TRBD1. V was pared by 1 base and J by 3 bases, with 3 bases of the junction left unmatched. CDR3 length: 14 amino acids. Germline V CDR1 and CDR2: DFQATT, SNEGSKA (reference sequence). The CDR3 coding sequence is TGCAGTGCTAGAGGGGACAGGGAGGACTATGGCTACACCTTC. Protein product: CSARGDREDYGYTF.